One and the same sample provided the 26 T cell receptor beta chains below, sequenced in a study of blood T cell repertoires in COVID-19. Profiling relied on immunoSEQ multiplex PCR, and the TCRdb table lists in-frame clones only, not all of them. Of some 400,000 clones in the sample, 85% to 90% are singletons; the top ten hold roughly 6.8%. What was sequenced was peripheral blood. The receptors shown here come from a man aged 18 to 35 with active or convalescent COVID-19.

The chain couples TRBV18 to TRBJ2-2; D may be TRBD2 (5 bases). This CDR3 region has 14 residues. Trimming cost V 3 bases and J 3 bases, with 8 bases left between them. The germline V gene has CDR1 KGHSH and CDR2 LQKENI. The CDR3 sequence is CASSPEAYTGELFF. As DNA, the CDR3 is TGTGCCAGCTCACCGGAGGCGTACACCGGGGAGCTGTTTTTT.

The V call is TRBV5-8, the J call TRBJ2-2; D uncertain. V was shortened by 0 bases and J by 4 bases, with 10 bases between the two germline ends. CDR1 and CDR2 from the germline V gene are SGHTS and YDEGEE. This CDR3 is built from 15 residues. The chain's CDR3 is CASSLEVGTTGELFF. The CDR3, as DNA: TGTGCCAGCAGCTTGGAGGTGGGCACCACCGGGGAGCTGTTTTTT.

The chain carries TRBV3-1 (or the pseudogene TRBV3-2) and TRBJ1-5; 8 bases agree with TRBD1. Germline CDR1 and CDR2: LGHDT and YNNKEL (reference sequence). This CDR3 is built from 15 residues. Germline trimming cut 4 bases from V and 7 bases from J; bases unmatched to any gene: 9. The CDR3, as DNA: TGTGCCAGCAGCCCTGGACAGGGAGGGTGGCAGCCCCAGCATTTT. Translated, it gives CASSPGQGGWQPQHF.

The V call is TRBV5-4, the J call TRBJ2-7; 8 bases fit TRBD2. The germline V gene encodes CDR1 SGHNT and CDR2 YYREEE (reference sequence). Unmatched junction bases numbered 6, after V lost 2 bases and J lost 5 bases. The CDR3 contains 14 residues. The CDR3: CASSFRGGAHEQYF. CDR3 nucleotides: TGTGCCAGCAGCTTCCGGGGGGGGGCTCACGAGCAGTACTTC.

This clone was recorded a few times. The chain couples TRBV4-1 to TRBJ1-4; 8 bases agree with TRBD1. This CDR3 region has 13 residues. The ends lost 8 bases at V and 8 bases at J; junction bases unmatched: 7. Germline V gene sequence: CDR1 MGHRA, CDR2 YSYEKL. CDR3 coding DNA: TGCGCCAGCGCTCAGGGGGCGGTCGAAAAACTGTTTTTT. Its translation is CASAQGAVEKLFF.

This clone was observed a single time. The chain links TRBV6-5 to TRBJ1-1; D not certain. Trimming removed 0 bases at V and 6 bases at J, with 11 bases between. This CDR3 has 14 amino acids. The germline V gene has CDR1 MNHEY and CDR2 SVGAGI. CDR3 protein: CASSYSRKGAEAFF. The DNA for the CDR3 is TGTGCCAGCAGTTACTCGAGGAAGGGAGCTGAAGCTTTCTTT.

This clone was picked up one time. This chain uses TRBV12-3 or TRBV12-4 with TRBJ1-3, with 7 bases identical to TRBD1. Germline trimming cut 7 bases from V and 5 bases from J; bases unmatched to any gene: 5. The length of the CDR3 is 13 residues. As DNA, the CDR3 is TGTGCCAGCAATCCGGGACAGAGAAACACCATATATTTT. Amino acid sequence: CASNPGQRNTIYF.

V usage is TRBV18 and J usage is TRBJ2-1; 11 bases are a match to TRBD2. The length of the CDR3 is 15 residues. V lost 3 bases to trimming and J lost 9 bases; unmatched junction nucleotides: 7. Germline V gives CDR1 KGHSH, CDR2 LQKENI. The CDR3 reads CASSPLAGGTPEQFF. The CDR3 nucleotides are TGTGCCAGCTCACCCCTAGCGGGAGGTACCCCTGAGCAGTTCTTC.

V and J are TRBV19 and TRBJ2-3; 11 bases line up with TRBD2. The V segment lost 4 bases and the J segment 3 bases; nucleotides outside the gene matches: 9. This CDR3 contains 17 residues. The germline V gene has CDR1 LNHDA and CDR2 SQIVND (reference sequence). The CDR3 DNA is TGTGCCAGTAGTACCATGTACTCTAGCGGGAGGACAGATACGCAGTATTTT. This gives the protein CASSTMYSSGRTDTQYF.

The genes are TRBV6-1 and TRBJ2-2; D possibly corresponds to TRBD1 (5 bases). The CDR3 sequence is 16 residues long. Trimming pared 1 base from V and 3 bases from J, leaving 12 bases between. The germline V gene encodes CDR1 MNHNS and CDR2 SASEGT. For the CDR3, the DNA is TGTGCCAGCAGTGAAGGGGGCGGACATTACACCGGGGAGCTGTTTTTT. This codes for CASSEGGGHYTGELFF.

The chain carries TRBV7-8 and TRBJ2-5, with 8 positions matching TRBD2. The CDR3 runs 19 residues. Germline loops: CDR1 SGHVS, CDR2 FQNEAQ. V lost 1 base to trimming and J lost 6 bases; unmatched junction nucleotides: 19. This CDR3 reads CASSLVIPRAGAWEKTQYF. The CDR3 bases are TGTGCCAGCAGCTTAGTTATACCCCGAGCGGGAGCCTGGGAAAAGACCCAGTACTTC.

Only a few counts were recorded for this clone. The V and J genes are TRBV5-1 and TRBJ1-4, with a possible D match to TRBD1 (6 bases). Germline loops: CDR1 SGHRS, CDR2 YFSETQ. The V end was cut by 4 bases, the J end by 1 base, with 11 bases between. The CDR3 is 15 residues long. The chain's CDR3 is CASSPPDRTNEKLFF. The CDR3 nucleotides read TGCGCCAGCAGCCCCCCGGACAGAACTAATGAAAAACTGTTTTTT.

The chain employs TRBV14 and TRBJ2-7; perhaps TRBD2 as D (6 bases). Germline V gives CDR1 SGHDN, CDR2 FVKESK. The V end lost 0 bases, the J end lost 6 bases, and 21 bases lay between the germline ends. The CDR3 has 17 residues. The CDR3 DNA is TGTGCCAGCAGCCAAGAAACCTCGGGGGTGTGGATTAGCGAGCAGTACTTC. Amino acids: CASSQETSGVWISEQYF.

The chain carries TRBV7-2 and TRBJ2-1; 14 bases align to TRBD2. The CDR3 has 16 residues. CDR1 is SGHTA, CDR2 FQGNSA, per germline. The V and J ends lost 5 bases and 10 bases, in that order; junction bases with no gene match: 10. CDR3 residues: CASSLSGTSGSGEQFF. The CDR3 region has the DNA TGTGCCAGCAGCCTATCCGGGACTAGCGGGAGCGGGGAGCAGTTCTTC. Full variable domain (remainder filled in from reference TRBV7-2 and TRBJ2-1): GAGVSQSPSNKVTEKGKDVELRCDPISGHTALYWYRQSLGQGLEFLIYFQGNSAPDKSGLPSDRFSAERTGGSVSTLTIQRTQQEDSAVYLCASSLSGTSGSGEQFFGPGTRLTVL.

About this clone itself: Relative to the germline gene, one junction end is altered; a read error may explain this. The V gene is TRBV14, the J gene TRBJ2-4, with 9 bases identical to TRBD1. The V gene's germline CDR1 is SGHDN and CDR2 FVKESK. The CDR3 is 13 residues long. CDR3 protein: CASSQDLGDRENF. The CDR3 DNA is TGTGCCAGCAGCCAAGATCTGGGGGACAGGGAGAACTTC.

Comment on this clone: Other DNA sequences from this sample encode an identical CDR3 as well. The rearrangement links TRBV5-1 to TRBJ2-3; D is unresolved. The CDR3 contains 12 residues. The germline V and J ends were trimmed by 4 bases and 5 bases, with 8 bases remaining between them. From germline, CDR1 is SGHRS and CDR2 YFSETQ. Here the CDR3 reads CASSLTVDTQYF. The CDR3, as DNA: TGCGCCAGCAGCCTAACGGTAGATACGCAGTATTTT.

V and J are TRBV30 and TRBJ2-3; no clear D gene. Per the germline V gene, CDR1 is GTSNPN and CDR2 is SVGIG (reference sequence). V lost 4 bases and J 4 bases, leaving 12 bases between the germline ends. The CDR3 loop spans 13 amino acids. CDR3 nucleotides: TGTGCCTGGATGCGTCGAACCGCAGATACGCAGTATTTT. Translated, it gives CAWMRRTADTQYF.

This rearrangement joins TRBV19 to TRBJ1-5; D is unresolved. In germline, CDR1 is LNHDA, CDR2 SQIVND (reference sequence). Trimming removed 3 bases from V and 0 bases from J, with 9 bases in between. This CDR3 has 15 amino acids. The CDR3 coding sequence is TGTGCCAGTAGTATTCCCGGTCTTAGCAATCAGCCCCAGCATTTT. This codes for CASSIPGLSNQPQHF. Looking up the rest from reference TRBV19 and TRBJ1-5 gives the full variable domain: DGGITQSPKYLFRKEGQNVTLSCEQNLNHDAMYWYRQDPGQGLRLIYYSQIVNDFQKGDIAEGYSVSREKKESFPLTVTSAQKNPTAFYLCASSIPGLSNQPQHFGDGTRLSIL.

The chain has TRBV14 and TRBJ2-1; D is unclear. The germline CDR1 and CDR2 sequences are SGHDN and FVKESK. V was clipped by 2 bases and J by 5 bases, with 10 bases between them. This CDR3 has 14 residues. Here the CDR3 reads CASSQLDLHNEQFF. CDR3 DNA: TGTGCCAGCAGCCAACTAGACTTACACAATGAGCAGTTCTTC.

The V call is TRBV10-3, the J call TRBJ1-5, with D uncertain. V was pared by 2 bases and J by 4 bases, with 9 bases between. The CDR3 contains 14 residues. Germline CDR1 and CDR2: ENHRY and SYGVKD. The chain's CDR3 is CAISEGRLNQPQHF. In DNA, the CDR3 is TGTGCCATCAGTGAGGGCAGACTTAATCAGCCCCAGCATTTT.

The chain joins TRBV5-6 to TRBJ1-2; 8 positions agree with TRBD1. From germline, CDR1 is SGHDT and CDR2 YYEEEE. The junction had 13 bases not matched to a gene; V was cut back by 4 bases and J by 5 bases. The CDR3 has 16 amino acids. The CDR3 region has the DNA TGTGCCAGCAGCCATCCGGGACAGGCGTACTTGTATGGCTACACCTTC. Its protein is CASSHPGQAYLYGYTF.

The chain couples TRBV28 to TRBJ1-6; no clear D. The V and J ends lost 3 bases and 6 bases respectively, with 3 bases between them. Germline values: CDR1 MDHEN, CDR2 SYDVKM. CDR3 length equals 12 residues. The CDR3 reads CASSFGNSPLHF. The CDR3 nucleotides read TGTGCCAGCAGTTTCGGTAATTCACCCCTCCACTTT.

The chain has TRBV12-3 or TRBV12-4 and TRBJ1-2, with D possibly matching TRBD1 (5 bases). V gave up 7 bases and J gave up 5 bases, with 11 bases separating them. The CDR3 has 12 residues. The CDR3 DNA is TGTGCCAGCACCTTTCAGGGATATGGCTACACCTTC. Its translation is CASTFQGYGYTF.

This chain joins TRBV4-2 and TRBJ1-3; no clear D. This CDR3 contains 14 residues. CDR1 and CDR2 from the germline V gene are LGHNA and YNFKEQ. Trimming stripped 5 bases from V and 4 bases from J, with 12 bases between. CDR3 nucleotide sequence: TGTGCCAGCAGCTTCGGGGAATCAGGAAACACCATATATTTT. This sequence encodes CASSFGESGNTIYF.

The chain has TRBV29-1 and TRBJ1-1, with TRBD1 matching over 7 bases. Per germline, CDR1 SQVTM and CDR2 ANQGSEA. This CDR3 is built from 13 residues. Losses at the gene ends were 4 bases for V and 6 bases for J; bases not matched to a gene: 8. The CDR3 nucleotides read TGCAGCGTTGCCCAAGGACAGGCCTCTGAAGCTTTCTTT. Translating gives CSVAQGQASEAFF.

This clone was detected once. V is TRBV5-8 and J is TRBJ1-1; D is undetermined. The V gene's germline CDR1 is SGHTS and CDR2 YDEGEE. CDR3 length: 13 amino acids. Trimming cost V 1 base and J 4 bases, with 8 bases left between them. CDR3 nucleotides: TGTGCCAGCAGCTTGTATGAGGTCACTGAAGCTTTCTTT. It yields the protein CASSLYEVTEAFF.